Each of the 21 T cell receptor beta chains below was sequenced from the same sample in a study of response to subunit inactivated influenza vaccine. TCRdb analysed the RT-PCR reads with MiXCR anew, one entry per CDR3 protein. The table records 530,000 or so distinct CDR3 sequences, 25% of them present only once. Sequences were derived from CD4+ T cells sorted from PBMCs, sampled 4 to 6 days after vaccination. These receptor sequences come from a middle-aged man who received an inactivated influenza vaccine.

The chain uses TRBV10-3 and TRBJ2-5; TRBD2 agrees at 15 bases. Germline V gene sequence: CDR1 ENHRY, CDR2 SYGVKD. Germline trimming cut 8 bases from V and 1 base from J; bases unmatched to any gene: 2. This CDR3 comprises 15 residues. CDR3 bases: TGTGCCATCGGGACTAGCGGGGGGCCCCAAGAGACCCAGTACTTC. The encoded protein is CAIGTSGGPQETQYF.

The chain couples TRBV3-1 to TRBJ2-2, with 10 bases aligning to TRBD2. The CDR3 extends over 18 amino acids. CDR1 is LGHDT and CDR2 is YNNKEL in the germline V gene (reference sequence). Trimming took 11 bases from V and 5 from J; bases not matched to a gene: 20. The CDR3 nucleotides are TGTGCCTTCTGTTTAGGATCGCTAGCGGGAGTTCATACCGGGGAGCTGTTTTTT. Translating it yields CAFCLGSLAGVHTGELFF.

A few counts support this clonotype. V usage is TRBV20-1 and J usage is TRBJ1-1, with D tentatively TRBD1 (6 bases). CDR1 DFQATT and CDR2 SNEGSKA come from the germline V gene (reference sequence). V was cut by 4 bases and J by 4 bases, with 10 bases left in between. The CDR3 contains 12 residues. CDR3 protein: CSAITGSTEAFF. For the CDR3, the DNA is TGCAGTGCTATTACAGGGAGCACTGAAGCTTTCTTT.

This clonotype came up a few times. The genes are TRBV4-3 and TRBJ2-7; D uncertain. The CDR3 loop spans 16 amino acids. Per germline, CDR1 LGHNA and CDR2 YSLEER. V was cut by 1 base and J by 0 bases, with 13 bases left in between. The DNA of the CDR3 is TGCGCCAGCAGCCAAGTAGAAATGGACCGCTCCTACGAGCAGTACTTC. It is translated as CASSQVEMDRSYEQYF.

The gene calls are TRBV29-1 and TRBJ2-5; 11 nucleotides line up with TRBD2. Germline CDR1 SQVTM, CDR2 ANQGSEA. This CDR3 has 15 amino acids. Unmatched junction bases numbered 9, after V lost 4 bases and J lost 5 bases. As DNA, the CDR3 is TGCAGCGTTGCTTTAGCGGGAGGGCCTGGTGAGACCCAGTACTTC. It codes for CSVALAGGPGETQYF.

This clonotype has at least ten counts. The CDR3, as DNA: TGTGCCAGCAGCCGTCGAAATAGCAATCAGCCCCAGCATTTT. Amino acids: CASSRRNSNQPQHF. The chain links TRBV12-3 or TRBV12-4 to TRBJ1-5; D gene ambiguous. This CDR3 region has 14 residues. V was pared by 6 bases and J by 0 bases, with 9 bases between.

This clonotype came up many times. V gene TRBV20-1 combines with J gene TRBJ1-5; TRBD1 matches at 7 bases. V lost 5 bases, J lost 5 bases, and 6 bases stayed unmatched. Germline V gene sequence: CDR1 DFQATT, CDR2 SNEGSKA (reference sequence). This CDR3 is built from 13 residues. The CDR3, as DNA: TGCAGTGCTGCCACAGGGGTAGATCAGCCCCAGCATTTT. This translates into CSAATGVDQPQHF.

This clonotype has ten or more counts. The chain employs TRBV5-1 and TRBJ2-3; 9 bases match TRBD1. J was trimmed by 1 base and V by 4 bases; bases with no gene match: 4. Germline CDR1 reads SGHRS; CDR2 reads YFSETQ. The CDR3 length is 15 residues. The CDR3 nucleotides read TGCGCCAGCAGCCTCCGGGACAGGGGCACAGATACGCAGTATTTT. Protein sequence: CASSLRDRGTDTQYF.

This clonotype was found a few times. CDR3 sequence (DNA): TGTGCCAGCATAGGAACTAGCGGGAGAAATGAGCAGTTCTTC. It specifies CASIGTSGRNEQFF. V is TRBV2 and J is TRBJ2-1; 11 nucleotides agree with TRBD2. The germline gives CDR1 SNHLY, CDR2 FYNNEI. V dropped 7 bases and J dropped 7; count of bases not matched to a gene: 6. CDR3 length: 14 residues.

This clonotype was recorded a few times. This rearrangement joins TRBV18 to TRBJ2-2; perhaps D is TRBD1 or TRBD2 (5 bases each). Germline CDR1 reads KGHSH; CDR2 reads LQKENI. The CDR3 is made up of 14 amino acids. Trimming removed 8 bases from V and 5 bases from J, with 15 bases in between. CDR3 nucleotide sequence: TGTGCCAGCCAGGGACGGATGTCTACCGGGGAGCTGTTTTTT. Translated: CASQGRMSTGELFF.

This clonotype appeared a single time. The chain couples TRBV7-9 to TRBJ1-1; D gene uncertain. CDR3 size: 14 residues. Germline lookup yields CDR1 SEHNR and CDR2 FQNEAQ (reference sequence). V lost 1 base and J 6 bases, leaving 12 bases between the germline ends. For the CDR3, the DNA is TGTGCCAGCAGCTTAGTCCCACAACAAGCTGAAGCTTTCTTT. Its translation: CASSLVPQQAEAFF.

The rearrangement links TRBV2 to TRBJ2-1, with a tentative D call TRBD1 (6 bases). Germline V gene data show CDR1 as SNHLY and CDR2 as FYNNEI. The V gene lost 7 bases and the J gene lost 8 bases, with 18 bases spanning the gap. This CDR3 has 14 residues. The CDR3 nucleotides are TGTGCCAGCAAGGGACACTCTGATAGGGATGAGCAGTTCTTC. This translates into CASKGHSDRDEQFF. The full variable domain, completed using reference TRBV2 and TRBJ2-1, is EPEVTQTPSHQVTQMGQEVILRCVPISNHLYFYWYRQILGQKVEFLVSFYNNEISEKSEIFDDQFSVERPDGSNFTLKIRSTKLEDSAMYFCASKGHSDRDEQFFGPGTRLTVL.

This clonotype appeared a few times. CDR3 DNA: TGTGCCAGCAGTAGAACCGGTCAAGGCACCACCGGGGAGCTGTTTTTT. This encodes CASSRTGQGTTGELFF. The chain is built from TRBV6-1 and TRBJ2-2, with unresolved D. Between the trimmed V and J ends, which lost 5 bases and 4 bases, there was a span of 17 bases. CDR3 length equals 16 residues. Germline V lookup: CDR1 MNHNS, CDR2 SASEGT.

This clonotype was picked up a small number of times. V is TRBV6-5 and J is TRBJ2-2; D gene ambiguous. V was clipped by 0 bases and J by 1 base, with 9 bases between them. This CDR3 is built from 16 residues. Germline V gene sequence: CDR1 MNHEY, CDR2 SVGAGI. The CDR3 DNA sequence: TGTGCCAGCAGTTACTCCCGGTTTTTGAACACCGGGGAGCTGTTTTTT. It specifies CASSYSRFLNTGELFF.

CDR3 loop: CSARGSYNEQFF. CDR3 nucleotide sequence: TGCAGTGCTAGAGGATCATACAATGAGCAGTTCTTC. The V and J genes are TRBV20-1 and TRBJ2-1; D is unresolved. The germline CDR1 and CDR2 sequences are DFQATT and SNEGSKA (reference sequence). The CDR3 spans 12 residues. V gave up 1 base and J gave up 4 bases, with 5 bases separating them.

The chain joins TRBV7-2 to TRBJ2-7, with D perhaps matching TRBD1 (7 bases). The germline V and J ends were trimmed by 4 bases and 2 bases, with 12 bases remaining between them. Germline assignment: CDR1 SGHTA and CDR2 FQGNSA. This CDR3 spans 14 amino acids. Here the CDR3 DNA reads TGTGCCAGCAGCTCGGACAGGACTACCTACGAGCAGTACTTC. Translated, it gives CASSSDRTTYEQYF.

This clonotype was picked up a small number of times. The chain recombines TRBV7-2 with TRBJ2-1, with 9 bases aligning to TRBD2. The CDR3 has 17 amino acids. The germline V gene encodes CDR1 SGHTA and CDR2 FQGNSA. J was trimmed by 7 bases and V by 4 bases; bases with no gene match: 14. DNA for the CDR3: TGTGCCAGCAGCTCCCCCCTGGCGGGGGGGCCTGGGAATGAGCAGTTCTTC. The encoded protein is CASSSPLAGGPGNEQFF.

The V gene is TRBV12-3 or TRBV12-4, the J gene TRBJ1-2; D gene unclear. This CDR3 contains 12 residues. The germline V and J ends were trimmed by 3 bases and 9 bases, with 11 bases remaining between them. CDR3 region: CASSLNRERYTF. CDR3 in DNA: TGTGCCAGCAGTTTGAACAGAGAACGCTACACCTTC.

This chain links TRBV6-1 with TRBJ1-2, with D perhaps matching TRBD1 (5 bases). V shed 10 bases and J shed 4 bases, with 19 bases lying between them. The CDR3 is made up of 14 amino acids. Per the germline V gene, CDR1 is MNHNS and CDR2 is SASEGT. The CDR3, as DNA: TGTGCCACAAGGGGACCTTTGGGGATCTATGGCTACACCTTC. Protein: CATRGPLGIYGYTF.

V gene TRBV20-1 combines with J gene TRBJ2-6, with D hard to call. The CDR3 has 12 residues. Trimming took off 6 bases at V and 4 bases at J, with 7 bases between the two ends. The germline V gene has CDR1 DFQATT and CDR2 SNEGSKA (reference sequence). For the CDR3, the DNA is TGCAGTGCACAATACGGGGCCAACGTCCTGACTTTC. The encoded protein is CSAQYGANVLTF.

This rearrangement joins TRBV4-2 to TRBJ1-2; D remains ambiguous. This CDR3 comprises 13 residues. The V and J ends lost 0 bases and 5 bases respectively, with 7 bases between them. From germline, CDR1 is LGHNA and CDR2 YNFKEQ. The CDR3: CASSQDPVYGYTF. For the CDR3, the DNA is TGTGCCAGCAGCCAAGATCCGGTTTATGGCTACACCTTC.